This T cell receptor (beta chain) was sequenced in a study of T cell responses to AZD1222 COVID-19 vaccine (dated by TCRdb to the early 2020s). About the study as a whole: A total of 233 trial participants underwent TCR sequencing, of whom about 210 received two doses of AZD1222 and about 25 received two doses of the MenACWY control vaccine. Enrollment into the trials was organized by age into subgroups of 18-55, 56-69 and 70-plus years, and those subgroups contained roughly 150, 30 and 60 TCR-sequenced participants, respectively. The research as a whole found: Conclusions about previously exposed vaccinees are limited because only five to seven AZD1222 recipients were SARS-CoV-2 seropositive at baseline. Participants were mostly white British and included more females than males, and it was suggested by the authors that clonal diversity may have been underestimated. Reportedly, close to half of the unique spike-specific TCRs recognized epitopes lying outside the regions that are mutated in the B.1.351 and B.1.1.7 variants. In the small 56-69-year group, the increase in depth fell short of significance, most likely because of low power. Because no day 14 peak-response samples were available, repertoires were characterized only after the peak T cell response. The whole spike protein was spanned by vaccine-associated CD4 TCRs, and dominant responses were seen in regions 160-218 and 743-854. After two AZD1222 doses, both the breadth and the depth of spike-specific TCRs were significantly higher than at day 0 and than in MenACWY recipients.

A note on this clone: The antigen it recognizes is unknown. Base qualities are not provided; no much larger clone lies one nucleotide away.

The time point label of this sample denotes: about 28 days (+/-7) after the second vaccine dose. AZD1222 recipients whose second dose came at about 4 weeks and those whose second dose came at about 12 weeks were combined into one group, since spike-specific TCR depth and breadth did not differ between the two schedules. Vaccinee samples were obtained from the UK trials COV001 and COV002, which included a single-blind randomized controlled phase 2/3 trial of AZD1222 (ChAdOx1 nCoV-19) in healthy adults. For TCRbeta chain sequencing, PBMC samples were collected from trial participants at day 0 and at day 28 after the second dose. The CDR3 measures 14 amino acids from cysteine to phenylalanine. The CDR3 DNA has 42 bases and is translated from base 1. CDR1 and CDR2, per the germline V gene, are MNHEY and SVGAGI. Deletion took 6 bases off V and 2 bases off J, with a span of 12 bases between the germline ends.

The CDR3 regions of human TCRbeta chains were subjected to immunosequencing. The original pipeline was this. TCRs in the repertoires were matched against a reference library of SARS-CoV-2-specific TCRs that had been generated with the MIRA antigen-specificity platform. Breadth was defined as the fraction of unique TCRs that were SARS-CoV-2-associated. Depth was defined as the fraction of total T cells that were SARS-CoV-2-associated. Each spike-specific TCR was assigned to its reactive spike region and to a CD4 or CD8 class using the MIRA data. Log10-transformed breadth and depth values were compared by one-way ANOVA with Sidak's multiple comparisons tests. The immuneACCESS repertoire file appears here via TCRdb, limited to in-frame rearrangements. These files lack a portion of the clones; in checked studies, under half of the deficit traces to unresolved V genes, and the cause of the others is not known. V, J and clone size are those of that table, while D and trimming were read from the DNA. This sample gives approximately 170,000 clones in total; 92% of them show up just once. Around 0.99% of the sample is held by the ten biggest clonotypes.

The sequencing here drew on peripheral blood, taken 28 days after the second AZD1222 dose. The source is an adult who received the AZD1222 COVID-19 vaccine. The chain employs TRBV6-5 and TRBJ2-3; no D gene call is confident. The CDR3 sequence is CASSSALPTDTQYF. The DNA sequence is as follows: TGTGCCAGCAGCTCGGCCCTTCCCACAGATACGCAGTATTTT.